These 32 T cell receptor beta chains share one sample of origin, sequenced in a study of a mutant IDH1 vaccine in newly diagnosed glioma. Specified time point: baseline, week 1 (first vaccination visit). Treatment denoted: pre-vaccination baseline after standard-of-care therapy. Some clones are missing from TCRdb's copy, which holds only in-frame ones; the method was immunoSEQ multiplex PCR. The profile covers around 87,000 clones, with about 83% appearing a single time and 7.4% taken by the ten largest. The specimen comprised PBMCs, sampled from a glioma patient treated with radiotherapy, temozolomide or both. The receptors shown here come from a woman between 50 and 59 years old with glioma.

The chain is built from TRBV30 and TRBJ2-7; TRBD1 agrees at 9 bases. The trim removed 5 bases at V and 10 bases at J, leaving 12 bases unmatched. CDR3 length equals 13 residues. Germline V gives CDR1 GTSNPN, CDR2 SVGIG (reference sequence). The CDR3 is CAWAPGQGLVQYF. The CDR3 DNA follows: TGTGCCTGGGCGCCGGGACAGGGACTTGTTCAGTACTTC. Supplemented by reference TRBV30 and TRBJ2-7, the full variable domain reads SQTIHQWPATLVQPVGSPLSLECTVEGTSNPNLYWYRQAAGRGLQLLFYSVGIGQISSEVPQNLSASRPQDRQFILSSKKLLLSDSGFYLCAWAPGQGLVQYFGPGTRLTVT.

The table lists this clone with a count of one. CDR3 DNA sequence: TGTGCCACCAGCAGAGTCGAGGGGAGCAATCAGCCCCAGCATTTT. This translates into CATSRVEGSNQPQHF. J is TRBJ1-5 and V is TRBV15, with D perhaps matching TRBD1 (5 bases). V was shortened by 1 base and J by 1 base, with 8 bases between the two germline ends. Germline CDR1 and CDR2: LNHNV and YYDKDF (reference sequence). The CDR3 loop spans 15 amino acids.

In DNA, the CDR3 is TGTGCCAGCAGCTCAGGGACAGGGTCTAGCAATGAGCAGTTCTTC. It translates to CASSSGTGSSNEQFF. The chain joins TRBV9 to TRBJ2-1, with 9 bases identical to TRBD1. V lost 4 bases to trimming and J lost 6 bases; unmatched junction nucleotides: 8. Per the germline V gene, CDR1 is SGDLS and CDR2 is YYNGEE. This CDR3 region has 15 residues. Filled out from reference TRBV9 and TRBJ2-1, the complete variable domain reads DSGVTQTPKHLITATGQRVTLRCSPRSGDLSVYWYQQSLDQGLQFLIQYYNGEERAKGNILERFSAQQFPDLHSELNLSSLELGDSALYFCASSSGTGSSNEQFFGPGTRLTVL.

This rearrangement joins TRBV27 to TRBJ2-7, with D perhaps TRBD1 (6 bases). This CDR3 contains 12 residues. V was cut by 5 bases and J by 6 bases, with 11 bases left in between. Germline V CDR1 and CDR2: MNHEY, SMNVEV (reference sequence). As DNA, the CDR3 is TGTGCCAGCAGTCTTACAGGGTCCGAGCAGTACTTC. Protein sequence: CASSLTGSEQYF.

The sample holds one count of this clone. This chain uses TRBV7-3 with TRBJ1-1, with unresolved D. The CDR3 is made up of 13 amino acids. Germline V gene sequence: CDR1 SGHTA, CDR2 FQGTGA. The V and J ends lost 5 bases and 3 bases respectively, with 10 bases between them. This CDR3 reads CASSVDRDTEAFF. The CDR3 nucleotides read TGTGCCAGCAGCGTAGATAGGGACACTGAAGCTTTCTTT.

The chain has TRBV7-9 and TRBJ2-5; 12 nucleotides match TRBD1. V shed 5 bases and J 4 bases; nucleotides not matched to a gene: 5. This CDR3 has 15 amino acids. Germline CDR1 and CDR2: SEHNR and FQNEAQ (reference sequence). CDR3 amino acids: CASSKGQGAGETQYF. In nucleotides, the CDR3 is TGTGCCAGCAGCAAGGGACAGGGGGCGGGAGAGACCCAGTACTTC.

This rearrangement joins TRBV6-5 to TRBJ2-5; 10 nucleotides agree with TRBD2. Germline assignment: CDR1 MNHEY and CDR2 SVGAGI. The junction had 5 bases not matched to a gene; V was cut back by 6 bases and J by 7 bases. This CDR3 has 13 residues. The CDR3 here is CASSLGTSATQYF. The CDR3 region has the DNA TGTGCCAGCAGCCTCGGGACTAGCGCGACCCAGTACTTC.

This clone was seen a single time. This chain connects TRBV18 to TRBJ2-2, with D hard to call. V lost 5 bases and J lost 0, with 1 base in between. CDR3 length: 12 amino acids. The germline V gene has CDR1 KGHSH and CDR2 LQKENI. Written as DNA, the CDR3 is TGTGCCAGCTCATCGAACACCGGGGAGCTGTTTTTT. As protein: CASSSNTGELFF.

The chain has TRBV7-2 and TRBJ2-7; D possibly corresponds to TRBD2 (6 bases). V was clipped by 1 base and J by 7 bases, with 8 bases between them. Germline V gene lookup returns CDR1 SGHTA and CDR2 FQGNSA. The CDR3 sequence is 12 residues long. The CDR3 is CASSLEGREQYF. For the CDR3, the DNA is TGTGCCAGCAGCTTAGAAGGGAGGGAGCAGTACTTC.

The chain recombines TRBV27 with TRBJ1-2; 9 positions match TRBD1. The J segment lost 2 bases and the V segment lost 8 bases, leaving 6 bases of the junction unmatched. Germline V lookup: CDR1 MNHEY, CDR2 SMNVEV (reference sequence). The CDR3 loop spans 14 amino acids. CDR3 protein: CASGVGTGNYGYTF. The CDR3 nucleotides are TGTGCCAGCGGAGTGGGGACAGGGAACTATGGCTACACCTTC.

This sequence joins TRBV5-1 and TRBJ1-2; 9 bases are shared with TRBD1. CDR1 is SGHRS and CDR2 is YFSETQ in the germline V gene. This CDR3 spans 14 amino acids. J lost 7 bases, V lost 2 bases, and 6 bases had no gene match. CDR3 protein: CASSFGTGSPGYTF. The CDR3 region has the DNA TGCGCCAGCAGCTTTGGGACAGGGTCACCTGGCTACACCTTC. Full variable domain (remainder filled in from reference TRBV5-1 and TRBJ1-2): KAGVTQTPRYLIKTRGQQVTLSCSPISGHRSVSWYQQTPGQGLQFLFEYFSETQRNKGNFPGRFSGRQFSNSRSEMNVSTLELGDSALYLCASSFGTGSPGYTFGSGTRLTVV.

This sequence joins TRBV9 and TRBJ2-2; maybe TRBD2 (5 bases). Looked up from germline, CDR1 is SGDLS and CDR2 is YYNGEE. The CDR3 has 14 amino acids. The V end was cut by 0 bases, the J end by 3 bases, with 6 bases between. CDR3 DNA sequence: TGTGCCAGCAGCGTAGCGGGGTACACCGGGGAGCTGTTTTTT. Protein sequence: CASSVAGYTGELFF.

CDR3 loop: CASSPLAGGNEKLFF. In DNA form, the CDR3 reads TGTGCCAGCAGCCCCCTGGCAGGAGGTAATGAAAAACTGTTTTTT. This chain uses TRBV7-8 with TRBJ1-4; D remains unclear. Looked up from germline, CDR1 is SGHVS and CDR2 is FQNEAQ. Trimming cost V 5 bases and J 4 bases, with 14 bases left between them. The CDR3 sequence is 15 residues long.

The chain recombines TRBV7-9 with TRBJ1-4; TRBD1 agrees at 7 bases. J was trimmed by 3 bases and V by 7 bases; bases with no gene match: 5. Per germline, CDR1 SEHNR and CDR2 FQNEAQ (reference sequence). The CDR3 totals 14 residues. The CDR3 nucleotides are TGTGCCAGCAAAGGGGGCAGGTCTAATGAAAAACTGTTTTTT. It specifies CASKGGRSNEKLFF. Complete variable domain (other parts from reference TRBV7-9 and TRBJ1-4): DTGVSQNPRHKITKRGQNVTFRCDPISEHNRLYWYRQTLGQGPEFLTYFQNEAQLEKSRLLSDRFSAERPKGSFSTLEIQRTEQGDSAMYLCASKGGRSNEKLFFGSGTQLSVL.

The chain joins TRBV7-9 to TRBJ1-6, with 7 bases fitting TRBD1. CDR3 length: 15 residues. Germline lookup yields CDR1 SEHNR and CDR2 FQNEAQ (reference sequence). The trim removed 5 bases at V and 3 bases at J, leaving 4 bases unmatched. The CDR3 nucleotides read TGTGCCAGCAGCCCAGGGGGAGACTATAATTCACCCCTCCACTTT. Translating it yields CASSPGGDYNSPLHF.

This chain connects TRBV5-4 to TRBJ1-4; D possibly corresponds to TRBD1 (6 bases). Germline-derived CDR1 and CDR2 are SGHNT and YYREEE (reference sequence). Trimming cost V 3 bases and J 8 bases, with 14 bases left between them. The CDR3 loop spans 14 amino acids. The CDR3 sequence is CASSSEPGGEKLFF. The CDR3 DNA sequence: TGTGCCAGCAGCTCCGAGCCGGGGGGCGAAAAACTGTTTTTT.

The chain combines TRBV6-6 with TRBJ2-7; 9 bases align to TRBD1. This CDR3 has 14 residues. V shed 2 bases and J 6 bases; nucleotides not matched to a gene: 5. Germline V gene lookup returns CDR1 MNHNY and CDR2 SVGAGI (reference sequence). The CDR3 loop is CASSYPGQGTEQYF. CDR3 DNA: TGTGCCAGCAGTTACCCGGGACAGGGAACCGAGCAGTACTTC.

For the CDR3, the DNA is TGTGCCAGCAGTGAGTCGCGGAGATACTACGAGCAGTACTTC. Its translation is CASSESRRYYEQYF. The J gene is TRBJ2-7, the V gene TRBV2; D is uncertain. V was clipped by 3 bases and J by 3 bases, with 12 bases between them. The CDR3 has 14 residues. The germline V gene encodes CDR1 SNHLY and CDR2 FYNNEI.

This chain connects TRBV5-8 to TRBJ1-1; D may be TRBD1 (6 bases). V gave up 2 bases and J gave up 10 bases, with 12 bases separating them. This CDR3 spans 12 amino acids. The germline gives CDR1 SGHTS, CDR2 YDEGEE. The CDR3 sequence: CASSFQGFRAFF. In DNA form, the CDR3 reads TGTGCCAGCAGCTTTCAGGGGTTTAGAGCTTTCTTT.

This clone was counted once. V and J are TRBV7-9 and TRBJ1-1, with TRBD1 identical over 10 bases. The V and J ends lost 5 bases and 11 bases, in that order; junction bases with no gene match: 11. This CDR3 has 14 residues. The germline V gene encodes CDR1 SEHNR and CDR2 FQNEAQ (reference sequence). CDR3 protein: CASSLPGQGFEAFF. The CDR3 coding sequence is TGTGCCAGCAGCCTACCGGGACAGGGGTTTGAGGCTTTCTTT.

This chain connects TRBV5-1 to TRBJ2-5; the D gene is possibly TRBD1 (5 bases). CDR1 and CDR2 (germline): SGHRS, YFSETQ. V was cut by 0 bases and J by 5 bases, with 11 bases left in between. The CDR3 loop spans 14 amino acids. The CDR3 bases are TGCGCCAGCAGCTTGGTCGGTGGGGCGGAGACCCAGTACTTC. Its translation is CASSLVGGAETQYF.

This rearrangement joins TRBV4-1 to TRBJ1-2, with no clear D. V lost 1 base and J lost 4, with 10 bases in between. The CDR3 is 14 amino acids. From germline, CDR1 is MGHRA and CDR2 YSYEKL. CDR3 in DNA: TGCGCCAGCAGCCAAGTATCGTTCCCCTATGGCTACACCTTC. Translation gives CASSQVSFPYGYTF.

This chain links TRBV5-1 with TRBJ2-3, with 9 nucleotides matching TRBD1. The CDR3 sequence is 18 residues long. The junction had 12 bases not matched to a gene; V was cut back by 4 bases and J by 0 bases. Germline assignment: CDR1 SGHRS and CDR2 YFSETQ. As DNA, the CDR3 is TGCGCCAGCAGCCAGAAACCCCGGGACAGGGCAAGCACAGATACGCAGTATTTT. Translating it yields CASSQKPRDRASTDTQYF.

V gene TRBV7-2 combines with J gene TRBJ1-5, with a tentative D call TRBD1 (5 bases). The CDR3 length is 15 residues. CDR1 is SGHTA, CDR2 FQGNSA, per germline. V was trimmed by 0 bases and J by 7 bases, leaving 13 bases between them. Here the CDR3 reads CASSLALQAGQPQHF. As DNA, the CDR3 is TGTGCCAGCAGCTTAGCGTTACAGGCAGGACAGCCCCAGCATTTT. The whole variable domain, remainder taken from reference TRBV7-2 and TRBJ1-5, is GAGVSQSPSNKVTEKGKDVELRCDPISGHTALYWYRQSLGQGLEFLIYFQGNSAPDKSGLPSDRFSAERTGGSVSTLTIQRTQQEDSAVYLCASSLALQAGQPQHFGDGTRLSIL.

The chain joins TRBV5-1 to TRBJ2-7; D not resolved. The CDR3 covers 13 residues. Trimming cost V 1 base and J 6 bases, with 11 bases left between them. CDR1 SGHRS and CDR2 YFSETQ come from the germline V gene. CDR3 coding DNA: TGCGCCAGCAGCTTGTCTTCAGTTGGCGAGCAGTACTTC. Translation gives CASSLSSVGEQYF. Full variable domain (missing parts from reference TRBV5-1 and TRBJ2-7): KAGVTQTPRYLIKTRGQQVTLSCSPISGHRSVSWYQQTPGQGLQFLFEYFSETQRNKGNFPGRFSGRQFSNSRSEMNVSTLELGDSALYLCASSLSSVGEQYFGPGTRLTVT.

V is TRBV29-1 and J is TRBJ1-4; possible D gene TRBD1, 6 bases. This CDR3 spans 14 amino acids. Trimming took off 2 bases at V and 11 bases at J, with 18 bases between the two ends. CDR1 and CDR2 (germline): SQVTM, ANQGSEA. The CDR3 DNA is TGCAGCGTTGAAACGTCCCGGGACATAGGGAAACTGTTTTTT. This gives the protein CSVETSRDIGKLFF.

The gene calls are TRBV5-1 and TRBJ2-2; 7 bases are shared with TRBD1. V lost 3 bases to trimming and J lost 3 bases; unmatched junction nucleotides: 2. From germline, CDR1 is SGHRS and CDR2 YFSETQ. This CDR3 has 14 amino acids. This chain's CDR3 is CASSSDRDTGELFF. DNA of the CDR3: TGCGCCAGCAGCTCCGACAGGGACACCGGGGAGCTGTTTTTT.

The CDR3 DNA follows: TGTGCCAGCAGCAGGGACAGGATCTTCTCTGGAAACACCATATATTTT. It specifies CASSRDRIFSGNTIYF. V and J are TRBV7-2 and TRBJ1-3, with 8 bases that match TRBD1. The germline CDR1 and CDR2 sequences are SGHTA and FQGNSA. The CDR3 is 16 residues long. V lost 5 bases and J lost 0; bases outside the gene matches: 6.

This clone appeared once. The chain links TRBV5-1 to TRBJ2-3, with 11 bases lining up with TRBD2. With V trimmed by 4 bases and J by 5 bases, 9 bases remained unmatched. Germline values: CDR1 SGHRS, CDR2 YFSETQ. CDR3 length equals 16 residues. CDR3 bases: TGCGCCAGCAGCCCATCCCTAGCGGGGGGCGGAGATACGCAGTATTTT. Amino acid sequence: CASSPSLAGGGDTQYF.

This clone came up a few times. The chain joins TRBV11-3 to TRBJ1-1; D unresolved. With 1 base removed from V and 8 bases from J, the gap between germline ends came to 5 bases. This CDR3 has 11 amino acids. The V gene's germline CDR1 is SGHNT and CDR2 YENEEA. The CDR3 DNA reads as TGTGCCAGCAGCTTAGGCGGGGAAGCTTTCTTT. Amino acid sequence: CASSLGGEAFF.

This clone was observed once. DNA for the CDR3: TGTGCCAGCAGTTCGGACATCCGGGAAGCTTTCTTT. It yields the protein CASSSDIREAFF. This sequence joins TRBV5-4 and TRBJ1-1; D may be TRBD1 (5 bases). Trimming took off 5 bases at V and 8 bases at J, with 13 bases between the two ends. Looked up from germline, CDR1 is SGHNT and CDR2 is YYREEE (reference sequence). The CDR3 runs to 12 residues.

The chain uses TRBV6-5 and TRBJ2-7, with 10 bases matching TRBD1. V shed 8 bases and J 3 bases; nucleotides not matched to a gene: 4. The CDR3 runs to 13 residues. From germline, CDR1 is MNHEY and CDR2 SVGAGI. CDR3 DNA sequence: TGTGCCAGCCGGACAGGGGGAGTCTACGAGCAGTACTTC. Its protein product is CASRTGGVYEQYF.